The entry below gives a single T cell receptor (beta chain) sequence along with its context. Germline values: CDR1 GTSNPN, CDR2 SVGIG (reference sequence). This CDR3 spans 14 amino acids. V shed 2 bases, J shed 6 bases, and the junction held 6 bases outside the gene matches. TCRdb's copy holds only in-frame clones and misses some; the assay was immunoSEQ multiplex PCR. This sample carries about 400,000 clones, more than 75% of them seen once, and the ten largest clones take approximately 9.3%. The data originate from a study of blood T cell repertoires in COVID-19. Sequenced: PBMCs or T cells enriched from blood (not recorded which). The chain combines TRBV30 with TRBJ1-2; 10 positions match TRBD1. The TCR originated in a woman aged 45-65 years who had recovered from COVID-19. In DNA, the CDR3 is TGTGCCTGGAGTCCCGGGACAGGGGTTGATGGCTACACCTTC. It translates to CAWSPGTGVDGYTF.